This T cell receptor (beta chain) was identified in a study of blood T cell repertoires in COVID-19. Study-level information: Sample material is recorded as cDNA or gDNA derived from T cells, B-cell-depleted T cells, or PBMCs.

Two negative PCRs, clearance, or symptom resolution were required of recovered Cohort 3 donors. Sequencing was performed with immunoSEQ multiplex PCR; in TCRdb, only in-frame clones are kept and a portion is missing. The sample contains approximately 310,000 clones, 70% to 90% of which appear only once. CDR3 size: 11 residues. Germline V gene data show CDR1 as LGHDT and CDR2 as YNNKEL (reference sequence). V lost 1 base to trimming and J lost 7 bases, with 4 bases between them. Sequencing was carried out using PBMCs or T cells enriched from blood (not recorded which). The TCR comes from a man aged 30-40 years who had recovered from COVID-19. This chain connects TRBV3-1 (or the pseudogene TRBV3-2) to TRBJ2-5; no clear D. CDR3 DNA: TGTGCCAGCAGCCAAGGAGTGACCCAGTACTTC. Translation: CASSQGVTQYF.